The present T cell receptor beta chain was sequenced within a study of glioma-infiltrating T cells after dendritic cell vaccination. Libraries were prepared by immunoSEQ multiplex PCR; TCRdb keeps only in-frame clonotypes and omits some of them. The sample yields around 78,000 clones, approximately 81% seen once. This CDR3 is 13 amino acids long. Trimming stripped 5 bases from V and 2 bases from J, with 8 bases between. Germline lookup yields CDR1 SGHTA and CDR2 FQGNSA. Time point in this sample: after dendritic cell vaccination, including at tumor progression/relapse. Patients had residual fresh-frozen tumor tissue and more than two years of survival data.

This specimen consisted of blood, obtained after dendritic cell vaccination. The V and J genes are TRBV7-2 and TRBJ2-3; TRBD2 is a possible D gene (6 bases). This sequence originates from a human donor with glioblastoma. CDR3 DNA: TGTGCCAGCAGCCGGGGGACCACAGATACGCAGTATTTT. This encodes CASSRGTTDTQYF.